The TCR beta chain described here comes from a study of CD4 T cell repertoires in COVID-19. Comments on this clone: Antigen specificity is unknown.

Germline assignment: CDR1 SQVTM and CDR2 ANQGSEA. The V segment lost 2 bases and the J segment 7 bases; nucleotides outside the gene matches: 19. This CDR3 contains 18 residues. General study results and limits: Sharing of several most expanded SARS-CoV-2-reactive clonotypes across memory subsets suggested intraclonal diversification.

Libraries were prepared by immunoSEQ multiplex PCR; TCRdb keeps only in-frame clonotypes and omits some of them. The sample gives approximately 75,000 clones, roughly 85% of which show up once; over 0.45% is in the top ten. The gene calls are TRBV29-1 and TRBJ2-1; TRBD2 matches at 8 bases. The TCR was taken from a human donor who had COVID-19. Sequencing was performed on CD4+ T cells from peripheral blood, taken after recovery from COVID-19. The CDR3: CSVESAGVFFDPTNEQFF. In DNA, the CDR3 is TGCAGCGTTGAATCAGCGGGGGTGTTTTTTGACCCTACTAATGAGCAGTTCTTC.